The 14 T cell receptor beta chains below were found in one sample sequenced in a study of T cell changes during pregnancy in multiple sclerosis. The protocol was immunoSEQ multiplex PCR, while the TCRdb copy is restricted to in-frame clones and leaves out a portion. The sample consists of around 62,000 clones, 80% to 90% of them appearing once. The sample here was peripheral blood, taken in the first trimester of pregnancy. All receptors come from a female donor with multiple sclerosis, enrolled in a pregnancy study.

V and J are TRBV12-5 and TRBJ1-2; 7 nucleotides agree with TRBD1. Per the germline V gene, CDR1 is LGHNT and CDR2 is FRNRAP. With 0 bases clipped from V and 4 bases from J, the junction kept 23 bases outside the gene matches. The length of the CDR3 is 21 residues. The DNA of the CDR3 is TGTGCTAGTGGTTTGGTACCTTTTCATATCCTCTCTCCGGGACAGCTCTATGGCTACACCTTC. Translation: CASGLVPFHILSPGQLYGYTF.

The chain joins TRBV5-4 to TRBJ2-1; 8 nucleotides agree with TRBD2. V was clipped by 0 bases and J by 7 bases; unmatched bases: 6. CDR1 is SGHNT and CDR2 is YYREEE in the germline V gene (reference sequence). This CDR3 spans 15 amino acids. CDR3 loop: CASSLGSGGDNEQFF. The CDR3 DNA sequence: TGTGCCAGCAGCTTGGGATCGGGGGGGGATAATGAGCAGTTCTTC.

The rearrangement links TRBV28 to TRBJ1-1, with 7 bases matching TRBD1. The CDR3 contains 14 residues. Germline V gene sequence: CDR1 MDHEN, CDR2 SYDVKM. J lost 0 bases, V lost 5 bases, and 3 bases had no gene match. CDR3 residues: CASSRQGLNTEAFF. The DNA for the CDR3 is TGTGCCAGCAGTAGACAGGGATTGAACACTGAAGCTTTCTTT.

This clone showed up just once. The chain couples TRBV11-2 to TRBJ1-2; no definite D call. The germline V and J ends were trimmed by 6 bases and 3 bases, with 11 bases remaining between them. Germline CDR1 SGHAT, CDR2 FQNNGV. The CDR3 is made up of 13 amino acids. CDR3 in DNA: TGTGCCAGCAGGTCTTTTCGGGACTATGGCTACACCTTC. This translates into CASRSFRDYGYTF.

The chain is built from TRBV19 and TRBJ1-5, with TRBD1 matching 8 bases. The CDR3 consists of 17 residues. Germline V gene sequence: CDR1 LNHDA, CDR2 SQIVND (reference sequence). V shed 1 base and J 0 bases; nucleotides not matched to a gene: 5. The CDR3 DNA reads TGTGCCAGTAGTATAGCCAAAACAGGGGGTAGCAATCAGCCCCAGCATTTT. Its translation: CASSIAKTGGSNQPQHF.

The chain links TRBV5-4 to TRBJ1-1; tentatively, D is TRBD1 (5 bases). The germline V gene encodes CDR1 SGHNT and CDR2 YYREEE (reference sequence). The CDR3 extends over 13 amino acids. V lost 4 bases, J lost 1 base, and 8 bases lay in between. CDR3 sequence: CASSDGQNTEAFF. In nucleotides, the CDR3 is TGTGCCAGCAGCGATGGACAGAACACTGAAGCTTTCTTT.

The table lists this clone with a few counts. This chain links TRBV7-3 with TRBJ1-6, with D maybe TRBD1 (5 bases). There are 14 residues in the CDR3. The germline V and J ends were trimmed by 5 bases and 9 bases, with 14 bases remaining between them. CDR1 is SGHTA, CDR2 FQGTGA, per germline. CDR3 in amino acids: CASSLGQTGSPLHF. CDR3 sequence (DNA): TGTGCCAGCAGCCTCGGACAAACCGGTTCACCCCTCCACTTT.

V gene TRBV7-9 combines with J gene TRBJ1-2; D may be TRBD1 (6 bases). Germline V gives CDR1 SEHNR, CDR2 FQNEAQ (reference sequence). This CDR3 comprises 15 residues. Trimming shortened V by 3 bases and J by 3 bases, and 14 bases separated the two germline ends. The CDR3 protein is CASSFGPDRDYGYTF. In DNA form, the CDR3 reads TGTGCCAGCAGCTTTGGTCCGGACAGAGACTATGGCTACACCTTC. Together with reference TRBV7-9 and TRBJ1-2, the CDR3 gives the full variable domain: DTGVSQNPRHKITKRGQNVTFRCDPISEHNRLYWYRQTLGQGPEFLTYFQNEAQLEKSRLLSDRFSAERPKGSFSTLEIQRTEQGDSAMYLCASSFGPDRDYGYTFGSGTRLTVV.

The chain joins TRBV5-4 to TRBJ1-3; weak D call: TRBD1 (5 bases). Trimming shortened V by 4 bases and J by 0 bases, and 14 bases separated the two germline ends. The CDR3 spans 16 residues. The germline CDR1 and CDR2 sequences are SGHNT and YYREEE (reference sequence). This CDR3 is CASSRGDSNSGNTIYF. CDR3 nucleotide sequence: TGTGCCAGCAGCCGAGGCGACAGCAACTCTGGAAACACCATATATTTT. Looking up the rest from reference TRBV5-4 and TRBJ1-3 gives the full variable domain: ETGVTQSPTHLIKTRGQQVTLRCSSQSGHNTVSWYQQALGQGPQFIFQYYREEENGRGNFPPRFSGLQFPNYSSELNVNALELDDSALYLCASSRGDSNSGNTIYFGEGSWLTVV.

The table lists this clone with a few counts. The chain has TRBV4-3 and TRBJ1-1, with D possibly TRBD1 on 6 matching bases. The CDR3 sequence is 15 residues long. Trimming cost V 0 bases and J 7 bases, with 15 bases left between them. In germline, CDR1 is LGHNA, CDR2 YSLEER. The CDR3 sequence: CASSQETGIGGEAFF. CDR3 nucleotides: TGCGCCAGCAGCCAAGAAACAGGGATTGGTGGTGAAGCTTTCTTT.

The chain employs TRBV6-6 and TRBJ1-1; 7 nucleotides align to TRBD1. V shed 5 bases and J 1 base; nucleotides not matched to a gene: 7. Germline loops: CDR1 MNHNY, CDR2 SVGAGI (reference sequence). This CDR3 is built from 15 residues. Written as DNA, the CDR3 is TGTGCCAGCAGTCCCAGGGGGTTCGGGAACACTGAAGCTTTCTTT. It specifies CASSPRGFGNTEAFF.

A single count supports this clone. This chain joins TRBV6-5 and TRBJ1-6; a weak D match, TRBD1 (6 bases). Trimming removed 6 bases at V and 6 bases at J, with 12 bases between. CDR1 and CDR2 from the germline V gene are MNHEY and SVGAGI. The CDR3 covers 14 residues. CDR3 nucleotide sequence: TGTGCCAGCAGACCCAGGGGATCTAATTCACCCCTCCACTTT. Protein sequence: CASRPRGSNSPLHF.

The chain recombines TRBV10-3 with TRBJ2-2, with 10 positions matching TRBD2. The J segment lost 4 bases and the V segment lost 11 bases, leaving 10 bases of the junction unmatched. The length of the CDR3 is 15 residues. CDR1 and CDR2 (germline): ENHRY, SYGVKD. The CDR3 DNA reads TGTGCCGTGACTAGCGGGTCTGCGGGCACCGGGGAGCTGTTTTTT. Residues: CAVTSGSAGTGELFF.

The rearrangement links TRBV5-1 to TRBJ2-7; 7 bases match TRBD1. Germline-derived CDR1 and CDR2 are SGHRS and YFSETQ. The CDR3 totals 17 residues. J was trimmed by 0 bases and V by 1 base; bases with no gene match: 10. CDR3 sequence (DNA): TGCGCCAGCAGCTTGTTATCCATAGGGACAGTCTCCTACGAGCAGTACTTC. It is translated as CASSLLSIGTVSYEQYF. The whole variable domain, remainder taken from reference TRBV5-1 and TRBJ2-7, is KAGVTQTPRYLIKTRGQQVTLSCSPISGHRSVSWYQQTPGQGLQFLFEYFSETQRNKGNFPGRFSGRQFSNSRSEMNVSTLELGDSALYLCASSLLSIGTVSYEQYFGPGTRLTVT.